This T cell receptor beta chain was captured in a study of CD8 T cells in Susac syndrome. With random hexamers, about 0.45 to 1 ug RNA was reverse transcribed. One entry per CDR3 protein results from TCRdb running MiXCR on the immunoSEQ multiplex PCR reads. Here the sample spans roughly 84,000 distinct CDR3 sequences, roughly 95% being singletons. Germline lookup yields CDR1 LGHNA and CDR2 YSLEER. This CDR3 region has 16 residues. The junction had 8 bases not matched to a gene; V was cut back by 1 base and J by 5 bases. This chain links TRBV4-3 with TRBJ2-7, with TRBD1 identical over 10 bases. The sequence was collected from a human donor with Susac syndrome. Sequenced sample: CD8+ T cells from PBMCs. The CDR3 here is CASSQGPGQGKNEQYF. The CDR3 coding sequence is TGCGCCAGCAGCCAAGGTCCGGGACAGGGGAAGAACGAGCAGTACTTC.